These T cell receptor beta chains were read from a single sample in a study of spatial heterogeneity in lung cancer. TCRdb fed the 5' RACE reads into MiXCR, producing one record per CDR3 protein. The sample holds roughly 30,000 distinct CDR3 sequences, roughly a tenth seen once. The sample consisted of PBMCs, taken at follow-up. Source of these receptors: a female donor with early-stage non-small cell lung cancer. Both conserved end residues are part of each CDR3. The order of the fields is D gene, V gene, J gene, clone size, CDR3 protein, CDR3 DNA. D genes are given only for firm matches. Where a row states a size, it is once, few, many or the class of an expanded clone; other rows omit it.

d_gene: NA
v_gene: TRBV28
j_gene: TRBJ2-1
abundance: few
CDR3aa: CASKRWGVAEQFF
CDR3nt: TGTGCCAGCAAGCGCTGGGGGGTCGCTGAGCAGTTCTTC

d_gene: TRBD1
v_gene: TRBV7-9
j_gene: TRBJ1-2
abundance: few
CDR3aa: CASSSTTGEDYGYTF
CDR3nt: TGTGCCAGCAGCTCTACGACAGGGGAGGACTATGGCTACACCTTC

d_gene: TRBD2
v_gene: TRBV5-1
j_gene: TRBJ2-1
abundance: NA
CDR3aa: CASSPPQRGGHEQFF
CDR3nt: TGCGCCAGCAGCCCCCCCCAGCGGGGGGGCCATGAGCAGTTCTTC

d_gene: NA
v_gene: TRBV11-2
j_gene: TRBJ1-4
abundance: many
CDR3aa: CASSLGLSVNEKLFF
CDR3nt: TGTGCCAGCAGCCTTGGACTGTCCGTTAATGAAAAACTGTTTTTT

d_gene: NA
v_gene: TRBV18
j_gene: TRBJ2-3
abundance: NA
CDR3aa: CASSPEGLTDTQYF
CDR3nt: TGTGCCAGCTCACCTGAGGGACTCACAGATACGCAGTATTTT

d_gene: TRBD1
v_gene: TRBV5-5
j_gene: TRBJ2-5
abundance: NA
CDR3aa: CASTDRDRETQYF
CDR3nt: TGTGCCAGCACCGACAGGGACCGAGAGACCCAGTACTTC

d_gene: NA
v_gene: TRBV29-1
j_gene: TRBJ1-2
abundance: few
CDR3aa: CSVEGPGSYGYTF
CDR3nt: TGCAGCGTGGAGGGACCAGGGAGCTATGGCTACACCTTC

d_gene: NA
v_gene: TRBV13
j_gene: TRBJ2-7
abundance: many
CDR3aa: CASSSGSRYPYEQYF
CDR3nt: TGTGCCAGCAGCTCAGGATCCCGATACCCCTACGAGCAGTACTTC

d_gene: NA
v_gene: TRBV12-3/TRBV12-4
j_gene: TRBJ2-3
abundance: many
CDR3aa: CATVGGTDTQYF
CDR3nt: TGTGCCACCGTGGGGGGCACAGATACGCAGTATTTT

d_gene: NA
v_gene: TRBV6-6
j_gene: TRBJ2-3
abundance: NA
CDR3aa: CASGPGSRTDTQYF
CDR3nt: TGTGCCAGCGGGCCGGGGTCACGCACAGATACGCAGTATTTT

d_gene: NA
v_gene: TRBV21-1
j_gene: TRBJ2-3
abundance: NA
CDR3aa: CASSKDRPTSTDTQYF
CDR3nt: TGTGCCAGCAGCAAAGATCGACCCACTAGCACAGATACGCAGTATTTT

d_gene: NA
v_gene: TRBV20-1
j_gene: TRBJ1-1
abundance: few
CDR3aa: CSASRDSNTEAFF
CDR3nt: TGCAGTGCTAGCAGGGATTCGAACACTGAAGCTTTCTTT

d_gene: NA
v_gene: TRBV27
j_gene: TRBJ2-3
abundance: many
CDR3aa: CASSLIGGDTQYF
CDR3nt: TGTGCCAGCAGTTTAATCGGAGGGGATACGCAGTATTTT

d_gene: NA
v_gene: TRBV7-2
j_gene: TRBJ2-3
abundance: few
CDR3aa: CASSFDGDTQYF
CDR3nt: TGTGCCAGCAGCTTCGACGGGGATACGCAGTATTTT

d_gene: TRBD1
v_gene: TRBV2
j_gene: TRBJ2-7
abundance: NA
CDR3aa: CASSEWGTGIYEQYF
CDR3nt: TGTGCCAGCAGTGAATGGGGGACAGGTATCTACGAGCAGTACTTC

d_gene: NA
v_gene: TRBV7-3
j_gene: TRBJ2-7
abundance: many
CDR3aa: CASSAGTSAEQYF
CDR3nt: TGTGCCAGCAGCGCCGGGACTTCCGCCGAGCAGTACTTC

d_gene: TRBD1
v_gene: TRBV5-1
j_gene: TRBJ1-1
abundance: few
CDR3aa: CASSLGTGVGTEAFF
CDR3nt: TGCGCCAGCAGCTTGGGGACAGGGGTAGGCACTGAAGCTTTCTTT

d_gene: NA
v_gene: TRBV6-5
j_gene: TRBJ2-2
abundance: many
CDR3aa: CASSYGRGFRPGELFF
CDR3nt: TGTGCCAGCAGTTACGGACGGGGATTTAGGCCCGGGGAGCTGTTTTTT

d_gene: NA
v_gene: TRBV19
j_gene: TRBJ1-2
abundance: NA
CDR3aa: CASSAQQTASHYGYTF
CDR3nt: TGTGCCAGTAGTGCCCAACAGACAGCTTCCCACTATGGCTACACCTTC

d_gene: NA
v_gene: TRBV6-5
j_gene: TRBJ1-6
abundance: many
CDR3aa: CASSSFLSPSPLHF
CDR3nt: TGTGCCAGCAGCTCTTTCCTCAGCCCCTCACCCCTCCACTTT

d_gene: NA
v_gene: TRBV13
j_gene: TRBJ2-4
abundance: many
CDR3aa: CASSLESGENIQYF
CDR3nt: TGTGCCAGCAGCTTAGAATCGGGGGAAAACATTCAGTACTTC

d_gene: NA
v_gene: TRBV5-1
j_gene: TRBJ2-7
abundance: many
CDR3aa: CASSQSFSGAREQYF
CDR3nt: TGCGCCAGCAGCCAATCATTTTCAGGGGCTCGCGAGCAGTACTTC

d_gene: TRBD2
v_gene: TRBV20-1
j_gene: TRBJ2-5
abundance: many
CDR3aa: CSAIPHGGAHQETQYF
CDR3nt: TGCAGTGCTATACCTCACGGGGGGGCCCACCAAGAGACCCAGTACTTC

d_gene: NA
v_gene: TRBV19
j_gene: TRBJ2-1
abundance: NA
CDR3aa: CASGSNEQFF
CDR3nt: TGTGCCAGTGGGAGCAATGAGCAGTTCTTC

d_gene: NA
v_gene: TRBV24-1
j_gene: TRBJ2-3
abundance: many
CDR3aa: CATSAPARLGTDTQYF
CDR3nt: TGTGCCACCAGTGCCCCAGCTAGGCTGGGTACAGATACGCAGTATTTT

d_gene: TRBD2
v_gene: TRBV28
j_gene: TRBJ2-7
abundance: many
CDR3aa: CASSLRLAGEYEQYF
CDR3nt: TGTGCCAGCAGTTTAAGGCTAGCGGGGGAGTACGAGCAGTACTTC

d_gene: TRBD2
v_gene: TRBV5-1
j_gene: TRBJ2-3
abundance: many
CDR3aa: CASRRGDLDTQYF
CDR3nt: TGCGCCAGCAGGCGGGGGGACTTGGATACGCAGTATTTT

d_gene: NA
v_gene: TRBV7-8
j_gene: TRBJ2-5
abundance: many
CDR3aa: CASSPRRALLKTQYF
CDR3nt: TGTGCCAGCAGCCCTAGACGGGCCCTTCTCAAGACCCAGTACTTC

d_gene: NA
v_gene: TRBV4-2
j_gene: TRBJ1-6
abundance: many
CDR3aa: CASSPSGDGSPLHF
CDR3nt: TGTGCCAGCAGCCCCTCAGGGGACGGCTCACCCCTCCACTTT

d_gene: TRBD1
v_gene: TRBV19
j_gene: TRBJ2-7
abundance: NA
CDR3aa: CASSIYAGTGNYEQYF
CDR3nt: TGTGCCAGTAGTATATACGCCGGGACAGGGAACTACGAGCAGTACTTC

d_gene: TRBD2
v_gene: TRBV7-7
j_gene: TRBJ2-1
abundance: many
CDR3aa: CASSLVLAGGPNEQFF
CDR3nt: TGTGCTAGCAGCTTAGTGCTAGCGGGGGGGCCCAATGAGCAGTTCTTC

d_gene: NA
v_gene: TRBV10-3
j_gene: TRBJ1-5
abundance: NA
CDR3aa: CAISEGGTGDNQPQHF
CDR3nt: TGTGCCATCAGTGAGGGAGGGACGGGAGACAATCAGCCCCAGCATTTT

d_gene: NA
v_gene: TRBV29-1
j_gene: TRBJ2-7
abundance: many
CDR3aa: CSVWVGSSYEQYF
CDR3nt: TGCAGCGTTTGGGTCGGCAGTTCCTACGAGCAGTACTTC

d_gene: TRBD2
v_gene: TRBV19
j_gene: TRBJ2-1
abundance: many
CDR3aa: CATSGDGSYNEQFF
CDR3nt: TGTGCCACTAGCGGGGACGGTTCCTACAATGAGCAGTTCTTC

d_gene: NA
v_gene: TRBV20-1
j_gene: TRBJ2-4
abundance: many
CDR3aa: CSASTGPNIQYF
CDR3nt: TGCAGTGCTAGTACAGGGCCAAACATTCAGTACTTC

d_gene: NA
v_gene: TRBV20-1
j_gene: TRBJ1-5
abundance: many
CDR3aa: CSAPGQGTPSNQPQHF
CDR3nt: TGCAGTGCGCCTGGCCAGGGGACACCAAGCAATCAGCCCCAGCATTTT

d_gene: NA
v_gene: TRBV5-1
j_gene: TRBJ2-7
abundance: NA
CDR3aa: CASSLERSRAYEQYF
CDR3nt: TGCGCCAGCAGCTTAGAACGATCGCGGGCCTACGAGCAGTACTTC

d_gene: TRBD2
v_gene: TRBV6-6
j_gene: TRBJ2-7
abundance: NA
CDR3aa: CASIPSGGTSGEQYF
CDR3nt: TGTGCCAGCATACCTAGCGGGGGGACTTCTGGTGAGCAGTACTTC

d_gene: TRBD1
v_gene: TRBV5-1
j_gene: TRBJ2-2
abundance: few
CDR3aa: CASSVSTVSGQGPTGELFF
CDR3nt: TGCGCCAGCAGTGTTTCAACTGTCTCGGGACAGGGACCCACCGGGGAGCTGTTTTTT

d_gene: NA
v_gene: TRBV27
j_gene: TRBJ1-1
abundance: many
CDR3aa: CASSLGGRYTEAFF
CDR3nt: TGTGCCAGCAGTTTAGGGGGGCGTTACACTGAAGCTTTCTTT

d_gene: NA
v_gene: TRBV20-1
j_gene: TRBJ1-3
abundance: few
CDR3aa: CSAPFIGNTIYF
CDR3nt: TGCAGTGCTCCTTTTATTGGAAACACCATATATTTT

d_gene: NA
v_gene: TRBV5-1
j_gene: TRBJ2-7
abundance: many
CDR3aa: CASSPGDTSYEQYF
CDR3nt: TGCGCCAGCAGCCCTGGGGACACATCCTACGAGCAGTACTTC

d_gene: NA
v_gene: TRBV6-1
j_gene: TRBJ1-5
abundance: NA
CDR3aa: CAAQVGGNQPQHF
CDR3nt: TGTGCCGCGCAAGTGGGTGGCAATCAGCCCCAGCATTTT

d_gene: NA
v_gene: TRBV27
j_gene: TRBJ1-6
abundance: many
CDR3aa: CASRAVSYNSPLHF
CDR3nt: TGTGCCAGCAGGGCAGTCTCCTATAATTCACCCCTCCACTTT

d_gene: TRBD2
v_gene: TRBV3-1
j_gene: TRBJ2-1
abundance: NA
CDR3aa: CASSHGTSGYNEQFF
CDR3nt: TGTGCCAGCAGCCACGGGACTAGCGGTTACAATGAGCAGTTCTTC

d_gene: TRBD2
v_gene: TRBV19
j_gene: TRBJ2-3
abundance: many
CDR3aa: CASSTGGAVSTDTQYF
CDR3nt: TGTGCCAGTAGTACCGGGGGGGCCGTCAGCACAGATACGCAGTATTTT

d_gene: NA
v_gene: TRBV20-1
j_gene: TRBJ2-7
abundance: many
CDR3aa: CSARDLGGPLEQYF
CDR3nt: TGCAGTGCTAGAGATCTCGGGGGCCCCCTCGAGCAGTACTTC

d_gene: NA
v_gene: TRBV5-1
j_gene: TRBJ2-1
abundance: few
CDR3aa: CASSLDEAREQFF
CDR3nt: TGCGCCAGCAGCTTGGATGAGGCGAGGGAGCAGTTCTTC

d_gene: NA
v_gene: TRBV29-1
j_gene: TRBJ1-4
abundance: many
CDR3aa: CSVGTSEKLFF
CDR3nt: TGCAGCGTCGGAACAAGTGAAAAACTGTTTTTT

d_gene: NA
v_gene: TRBV20-1
j_gene: TRBJ2-5
abundance: many
CDR3aa: CSALQETQYF
CDR3nt: TGCAGTGCTCTCCAAGAGACCCAGTACTTC

d_gene: TRBD1
v_gene: TRBV29-1
j_gene: TRBJ1-1
abundance: NA
CDR3aa: CCATGVSTEAFF
CDR3nt: TGCTGCGCCACAGGGGTAAGCACTGAAGCTTTCTTT

d_gene: TRBD2
v_gene: TRBV20-1
j_gene: TRBJ2-3
abundance: few
CDR3aa: CSATGGTSGKTDTQYF
CDR3nt: TGCAGTGCTACCGGGGGGACTAGCGGCAAGACAGATACGCAGTATTTT

d_gene: TRBD1
v_gene: TRBV7-2
j_gene: TRBJ2-1
abundance: NA
CDR3aa: CASRHGQGYNEQFF
CDR3nt: TGTGCCAGCAGACACGGACAGGGCTACAATGAGCAGTTCTTC

d_gene: TRBD2
v_gene: TRBV6-6
j_gene: TRBJ2-3
abundance: many
CDR3aa: CASSAPGTSADTQYF
CDR3nt: TGTGCCAGCAGTGCGCCGGGGACTAGCGCCGATACGCAGTATTTT